These 18 T cell receptor beta chains were all obtained from the same sample, sequenced in a study of T cells in Graves' hyperthyroidism and ophthalmopathy. TCR beta CDR3 sequences were amplified from RNA transcripts. When the TCR CDR3 underwent first-round RT-PCR, the HTBI primer set was used. One entry per CDR3 protein, called by TCRdb with MiXCR from the multiplex PCR reads. The sample carries 300,000 to 450,000 distinct CDR3 sequences, about 18% recorded once. The sequenced sample was blood. The receptors were sampled from a man between 18 and 29 years old with Graves' ophthalmopathy.

This clonotype was counted a few times. The chain uses TRBV3-1 and TRBJ1-4, with 12 positions matching TRBD1. Looked up from germline, CDR1 is LGHDT and CDR2 is YNNKEL (reference sequence). The ends lost 1 base at V and 8 bases at J; junction bases unmatched: 2. The CDR3 spans 15 residues. CDR3 residues: CASSQVGTGGEKLFF. The CDR3 DNA follows: TGTGCCAGCAGCCAAGTTGGGACAGGGGGCGAAAAACTGTTTTTT. Full variable domain (rest looked up from reference TRBV3-1 and TRBJ1-4): DTAVSQTPKYLVTQMGNDKSIKCEQNLGHDTMYWYKQDSKKFLKIMFSYNNKELIINETVPNRFSPKSPDKAHLNLHINSLELGDSAVYFCASSQVGTGGEKLFFGSGTQLSVL.

V gene TRBV12-3 or TRBV12-4 combines with J gene TRBJ1-2; no clear D gene. V lost 3 bases, J lost 4 bases, and 9 bases lay in between. The CDR3 loop spans 13 amino acids. Here the CDR3 reads CASSFSGFYGYTF. In DNA form, the CDR3 reads TGTGCCAGCAGTTTCTCAGGTTTCTATGGCTACACCTTC.

This clonotype showed up many times. The genes are TRBV12-3 or TRBV12-4 and TRBJ1-2, with D perhaps TRBD1 (6 bases). The CDR3 has 15 amino acids. V gave up 6 bases and J gave up 4 bases, with 18 bases separating them. CDR3 nucleotide sequence: TGTGCCAGCAGCTTCGACAGGAAGAGGTTCTATGGCTACACCTTC. It translates to CASSFDRKRFYGYTF.

The table lists this clonotype with many counts. The genes are TRBV20-1 and TRBJ1-1; 7 bases are shared with TRBD1. This CDR3 contains 12 residues. V lost 5 bases to trimming and J lost 3 bases; unmatched junction nucleotides: 3. Looked up from germline, CDR1 is DFQATT and CDR2 is SNEGSKA (reference sequence). The CDR3 loop reads CSAPDRDTEAFF. The CDR3, as DNA: TGCAGTGCTCCAGACAGGGACACTGAAGCTTTCTTT.

This rearrangement joins TRBV6-2 or TRBV6-3 to TRBJ1-2; 7 nucleotides line up with TRBD1. Trimming at V came to 6 bases and at J to 1 base, leaving 5 bases not matched to a gene. This CDR3 contains 14 residues. CDR1 MNHEY and CDR2 SVGEGT come from the germline V gene. The CDR3 loop reads CASRPGQNNYGYTF. DNA for the CDR3: TGTGCCAGCAGGCCGGGACAGAATAACTATGGCTACACCTTC.

This clonotype came up many times. This chain uses TRBV3-1 with TRBJ2-7; 7 nucleotides match TRBD1. In germline, CDR1 is LGHDT, CDR2 YNNKEL (reference sequence). The CDR3 runs to 14 residues. V shed 7 bases, J shed 3 bases, and the junction held 9 bases outside the gene matches. CDR3 sequence (DNA): TGTGCCAGCAACAGGGCAGGGGGTAGCTACGAGCAGTACTTC. Translation: CASNRAGGSYEQYF.

This chain connects TRBV6-2 or TRBV6-3 to TRBJ1-2, with D unresolved. The CDR3 sequence is 13 residues long. Germline loops: CDR1 MNHEY, CDR2 SVGEGT. Trimming left V 5 bases short and J 4 bases short, with 11 bases between. The CDR3 loop reads CASSNGVTYGYTF. For the CDR3, the DNA is TGTGCCAGCAGTAACGGAGTCACCTATGGCTACACCTTC.

This clonotype was counted at least ten times. The chain is built from TRBV2 and TRBJ2-7; 11 bases line up with TRBD2. Trimming cost V 8 bases and J 7 bases; bases outside gene matches: 10. Germline V gives CDR1 SNHLY, CDR2 FYNNEI. The CDR3 is 14 residues long. In nucleotides, the CDR3 is TGTGCCAGCTTCGTAGGACTAGCGGGCGGGGAGCAGTACTTC. It yields the protein CASFVGLAGGEQYF.

This clonotype was seen ten or more times. The chain employs TRBV11-3 and TRBJ1-6; perhaps TRBD1 as D (6 bases). Per germline, CDR1 SGHNT and CDR2 YENEEA. Trimming took off 5 bases at V and 9 bases at J, with 11 bases between the two ends. CDR3 size: 13 residues. CDR3 protein: CASSHSQGSPLHF. DNA of the CDR3: TGTGCCAGCAGCCATTCACAGGGTTCACCCCTCCACTTT.

In this sample, this clonotype turned up many times. A junction end diverges from the germline sequence, so it may reflect a read error. The chain is built from TRBV20-1 and TRBJ2-5; TRBD1 might be the D (6 bases). Germline loops: CDR1 DFQATT, CDR2 SNEGSKA (reference sequence). This CDR3 has 12 residues. The CDR3 region is CSAGDRQEAQYF. The CDR3 bases are TGCAGTGCTGGAGACAGGCAAGAGGCCCAGTACTTC.

The CDR3 here is CASSPIPGQALKGQYF. DNA for the CDR3: TGTGCCAGCAGCCCCATTCCGGGACAGGCGCTTAAAGGGCAGTACTTC. This chain joins TRBV11-2 and TRBJ2-7; 8 bases map to TRBD1. V gave up 5 bases and J gave up 9 bases; unmatched junction bases: 18. Looked up from germline, CDR1 is SGHAT and CDR2 is FQNNGV. The CDR3 spans 16 residues. Looking up the rest from reference TRBV11-2 and TRBJ2-7 gives the full variable domain: EAGVAQSPRYKIIEKRQSVAFWCNPISGHATLYWYQQILGQGPKLLIQFQNNGVVDDSQLPKDRFSAERLKGVDSTLKIQPAKLEDSAVYLCASSPIPGQALKGQYFGPGTRLTVT.

The chain combines TRBV12-3 or TRBV12-4 with TRBJ2-1; 10 bases align to TRBD2. Trimming removed 6 bases from V and 6 bases from J; junction bases left unmatched: 8. CDR3 size: 15 residues. CDR3 bases: TGTGCCAGCAGAAGCACTAGCGGGGCTGCCAATGAGCAGTTCTTC. It encodes CASRSTSGAANEQFF.

The chain carries TRBV7-3 and TRBJ2-7; 8 positions agree with TRBD2. Germline CDR1 is SGHTA and CDR2 is FQGTGA. CDR3 length: 15 residues. V shed 5 bases, J shed 4 bases, and the junction held 10 bases outside the gene matches. The CDR3 DNA sequence: TGTGCCAGCAGCGAAACCGGGACTAGGGCTTACGAGCAGTACTTC. Translation gives CASSETGTRAYEQYF.

Many counts were recorded for this clonotype. The V and J genes are TRBV28 and TRBJ2-6; D gene uncertain. The V and J ends lost 2 bases and 3 bases respectively, with 8 bases between them. Germline V gene sequence: CDR1 MDHEN, CDR2 SYDVKM. CDR3 length equals 15 residues. The chain's CDR3 is CASSLRYSGANVLTF. Here the CDR3 DNA reads TGTGCCAGCAGTTTACGCTACAGTGGGGCCAACGTCCTGACTTTC.

The gene calls are TRBV6-1 and TRBJ2-2, with 10 bases identical to TRBD1. The CDR3 has 14 amino acids. The germline gives CDR1 MNHNS, CDR2 SASEGT. Trimming at V came to 6 bases and at J to 6 bases, leaving 4 bases not matched to a gene. CDR3 nucleotide sequence: TGTGCCAGCAGATCGGACAGGGGGGCCGGGGAGCTGTTTTTT. Translated: CASRSDRGAGELFF.

This clonotype was recorded a few times. The J gene is TRBJ2-3, the V gene TRBV2; D may be TRBD1 or TRBD2 (5 bases each). Trimming removed 2 bases from V and 9 bases from J, with 15 bases in between. This CDR3 has 14 amino acids. The germline V gene has CDR1 SNHLY and CDR2 FYNNEI. This CDR3 reads CASSERDAPPTQYF. As DNA, the CDR3 is TGTGCCAGCAGTGAAAGGGACGCCCCTCCCACGCAGTATTTT. Drawing the rest from reference TRBV2 and TRBJ2-3, the complete variable domain is EPEVTQTPSHQVTQMGQEVILRCVPISNHLYFYWYRQILGQKVEFLVSFYNNEISEKSEIFDDQFSVERPDGSNFTLKIRSTKLEDSAMYFCASSERDAPPTQYFGPGTRLTVL.

This clonotype was seen at least ten times. The gene calls are TRBV28 and TRBJ1-1; a possible D gene is TRBD1 (6 bases). The CDR3 is made up of 14 amino acids. Germline lookup yields CDR1 MDHEN and CDR2 SYDVKM. Trimming shortened V by 10 bases and J by 2 bases, and 17 bases separated the two germline ends. The CDR3 loop reads CATDPGHSNTEAFF. The CDR3 nucleotides are TGTGCCACCGACCCGGGACACAGCAACACTGAAGCTTTCTTT.

The table lists this clonotype with many counts. The J gene is TRBJ1-2, the V gene TRBV12-3 or TRBV12-4; D gene uncertain. The length of the CDR3 is 8 residues. With 6 bases removed from V and 8 bases from J, the gap between germline ends came to 1 base. This CDR3 is CASRGYTF. In nucleotides, the CDR3 is TGTGCCAGCAGGGGCTACACCTTC.